One and the same sample provided the 5 T cell receptor beta chains below, sequenced in a study of shared clonotypes between healthy human individuals. The method was immunoSEQ multiplex PCR; TCRdb's version includes in-frame clones alone and lacks a portion of them. Of 950,000 to 1,100,000 clones listed, around 74% are singletons. The sample consisted of memory CD4+ T cells sorted from blood. The subset: CD45RA-negative fraction. The source of these receptors is a man younger than 35 in good health.

J is TRBJ1-1 and V is TRBV5-1; 7 bases match TRBD1. Germline CDR1 is SGHRS and CDR2 is YFSETQ. After removal of 4 bases from V and 8 bases from J, the junction contained 2 bases not matched to a gene. The CDR3 loop spans 11 amino acids. The CDR3 reads CASSATGEAFF. The CDR3 region has the DNA TGCGCCAGCAGCGCGACAGGGGAAGCTTTCTTT.

The rearrangement joins TRBV11-3 to TRBJ2-2; no definite D call. Germline V lookup: CDR1 SGHNT, CDR2 YENEEA. The CDR3 runs 13 residues. Between the trimmed V and J ends, which lost 3 bases and 4 bases, there was a span of 6 bases. DNA of the CDR3: TGTGCCAGCAGCTTCCCGGGCACCGGGGAGCTGTTTTTT. It is translated as CASSFPGTGELFF.

The J gene is TRBJ1-2, the V gene TRBV28; possibly TRBD1 for D (6 bases). CDR1 is MDHEN, CDR2 SYDVKM, per germline. The V end lost 2 bases, the J end lost 4 bases, and 11 bases lay between the germline ends. The CDR3 contains 14 residues. This chain's CDR3 is CASSLPQGLYGYTF. As DNA, the CDR3 is TGTGCCAGCAGTTTACCACAGGGCCTCTATGGCTACACCTTC.

As to this clone: Other DNA variants within this sample encode the same CDR3. The V and J genes are TRBV5-1 and TRBJ2-2; the D gene is possibly TRBD1 (5 bases). The V gene's germline CDR1 is SGHRS and CDR2 YFSETQ. This CDR3 is built from 15 residues. V was trimmed by 2 bases and J by 1 base, leaving 9 bases between them. CDR3 sequence reads: CASSLTDRNTGELFF. CDR3 nucleotide sequence: TGCGCCAGCAGCTTAACTGACAGGAACACCGGGGAGCTGTTTTTT.

The chain employs TRBV7-9 and TRBJ2-5, with D possibly being TRBD2 (6 bases). Germline V gives CDR1 SEHNR, CDR2 FQNEAQ (reference sequence). The CDR3 extends over 14 amino acids. V was cut by 5 bases and J by 2 bases, with 12 bases left in between. This CDR3 reads CASSRAGSQETQYF. The CDR3 DNA reads TGTGCCAGCAGCCGCGCGGGGTCGCAAGAGACCCAGTACTTC.